This T cell receptor beta chain was found in a study of immune cell composition in non-small cell lung cancer. Remarks on this clone: Its specificity is not known.

The germline gives CDR1 LGHNA, CDR2 YSLEER. The ends lost 0 bases at V and 7 bases at J; junction bases unmatched: 5. This CDR3 has 17 residues. The study's findings and limits: Squamous carcinomas (roughly 80%) more often had tumour-associated clones >0.5% than adenocarcinomas (approximately 35%). Lung squamous cell carcinoma tumours had significantly higher top 10 clone scores and productive clonality than lung adenocarcinoma.

Measured with immunoSEQ multiplex PCR; TCRdb has only the in-frame clones, and not every one. The data hold about 14,000 clones, with roughly 80% observed a single time. The specimen sequenced was lung tumor tissue. The sequence was obtained from a human donor with non-small cell lung cancer. The chain links TRBV4-3 to TRBJ2-1; 14 bases agree with TRBD2. CDR3 loop: CASSQDSGLAGVNEQFF. As DNA, the CDR3 is TGCGCCAGCAGCCAAGATTCGGGACTAGCGGGAGTTAATGAGCAGTTCTTC.